The T cell receptor beta chain under discussion was sequenced for a study of blood T cells in healthy people across ages. The CDR3 extends over 15 amino acids. The V gene lost 6 bases and the J gene lost 4 bases, with 19 bases spanning the gap. The second PCR ran about 6 to 11 cycles with a sample-barcoded 5' primer and J-beta primers. Using its own MiXCR run on the 5' RACE reads, TCRdb lists one record per CDR3 protein. This table holds approximately 830,000 distinct CDR3 sequences, about 59% found once. The gene calls are TRBV12-3 or TRBV12-4 and TRBJ2-7; D might be TRBD2 (5 bases). This receptor was taken from a man under 40 in good health. Input material: blood. The CDR3 here is CASSSWRMSSYEQYF. In nucleotides, the CDR3 is TGTGCCAGCAGCTCCTGGAGGATGTCCTCTTACGAGCAGTACTTC.